The clone carrying this T cell receptor beta chain showed up just a few times. The V gene lost 6 bases and the J gene lost 4 bases, with 14 bases spanning the gap. Germline V gene sequence: CDR1 MNHEY, CDR2 SVGAGI. The CDR3 sequence is 14 residues long. Treatment: oral pan-JAK inhibitor, 5-10 mg twice daily. The sequencing template was cDNA reverse transcribed from extracted RNA. Sequenced by immunoSEQ multiplex PCR; TCRdb stores in-frame clones only, minus some. Of 130,000 or so clones listed, more than 85% are singletons. The data belong to a study of CD8+ T cells in alopecia areata. The rearrangement joins TRBV6-5 to TRBJ2-3; D uncertain. The receptor was derived from a human donor with alopecia areata. This specimen was CD8+ T cells sorted from blood, taken at week 4, from a patient treated with tofacitinib. The CDR3 sequence: CASSQHPMADTQYF. For the CDR3, the DNA is TGTGCCAGCAGCCAGCATCCTATGGCAGATACGCAGTATTTT.